Reported below is one TCR beta chain. It has no known antigen specificity. Qualities for individual bases were not recorded, and no much larger clone is one base off. Amplification of TCR beta CDR3 regions was carried out from RNA transcripts. A first-round RT-PCR of the TCR CDR3 used the HTBI primer set with the Qiagen OneStep RT-PCR kit. Libraries were constructed in a second round of multiplex PCR, after which size selection and purification were carried out. The libraries were sequenced on an Illumina HiSeq2000 using paired-end 100 bp reads. On the authors' methods: Raw data were processed with SOAPnuke, discarding reads with adapters, uncalled bases, mean Phred below 15, or no exact constant-primer or identifier match. High-quality paired reads were merged with COPE v1.2.5, and unique nucleotide sequences were defined as clonotypes. MiTCR v1.1 was used to align clonotypes to the IMGT TRBV, TRBD and TRBJ reference segments. Only V-J combinations with frequency above 0.0001, covering 99% to 99.2% of repertoires, were analysed. The TCS score was defined as F50 (clonal expansion) divided by E x V (chaos), with BLOSUM62-based TCRdist calculated between CDR3 peptides within each V-J. Welch's t-statistics and random forest reduced around 520 V-J features to 13, which were used in a naive Bayes classifier (R e1071). TCRdb trimmed public reads at Q25 via fastp, called clones via MiXCR and kept in-frame beta chains. Here each entry gathers all rows of one CDR3 protein and keeps the most common genes and DNA. The V and J calls reflect TCRdb's pipeline rather than the authors' work. The sample yields more than 550,000 distinct CDR3 sequences; approximately 18% were counted once. The ten largest account for over 15% of the sample.

These data come from a study of T cells in Graves' hyperthyroidism and ophthalmopathy (dated by TCRdb to the late 2010s). Regarding the research as a whole: Peripheral blood samples were taken at initial diagnosis, before any treatment was given. To identify TCR V-J signatures that set the groups apart, the researchers used a discovery cohort of 100 patients, made up of about 44 with Graves' ophthalmopathy and 57 with stable Graves' hyperthyroidism. An independent validation cohort of around 20 hyperthyroidism patients and 15 or so patients who later progressed to ophthalmopathy tested prospective prediction of ophthalmopathy. For training and testing, the 100 or so patients in the discovery cohort were randomly divided in a 7:3 ratio. In about six Graves' hyperthyroidism patients, the study also compared T-cell repertoires from thyroid tissue with T-cell repertoires from blood. Once sampling was done, hyperthyroidism patients were given methimazole at a starting dose of 30 mg daily, whereas ophthalmopathy patients were given high-dose intravenous methylprednisolone. According to the paper, TCR Vbeta CDR3 sequencing was carried out on approximately 140 peripheral blood samples, which came from more than 40 ophthalmopathy, 70 to 80 hyperthyroidism and around 17 progressor patients. Study-wide findings and limitations: In validation, the model predicted progression to ophthalmopathy with 55% to 71% sensitivity and approximately 78% specificity, a median of 6.5 months before onset. No statistical method was used to fix the sample size in advance, and group allocation was not hidden from the investigators. A 13 V-J signature model separated ophthalmopathy from stable hyperthyroidism, with 87.88% sensitivity and 81% to 83% specificity in cross-validation and 80%/75% in testing. Most expanded thyroid clonotypes (frequency above 0.001) were also detected in blood, suggesting blood repertoires may reflect thyroid immune responses.

Reading the germline V gene gives CDR1 KGHSH and CDR2 LQKENI. The junction shows trimming of 0 bases on V and 4 bases on J, plus 10 bases between the germline ends. Including cysteine and phenylalanine, the CDR3 has 15 amino acids. Only the CDR3 DNA is retained, 45 bases long and in frame from the first base. Hyperthyroidism patients were aged 18 to 65 years and newly diagnosed, with disease duration of less than 2 months. The study excluded patients with uncontrolled infections, other autoimmune diseases, pregnancy or lactation. Diagnoses were based on clinical symptoms, serum thyroxine and TRAb, thyroid ultrasound and orbital computed tomography. Blood from progressor patients was collected at the time of first diagnosis with hyperthyroidism, before any ophthalmopathy symptoms had appeared. PBMCs were isolated from about 9.1 ml of fresh peripheral blood by Ficoll-Paque density gradient centrifugation. Progressor patients were defined as those initially diagnosed with Graves' hyperthyroidism in whom ophthalmopathy developed during follow-up. Trizol reagent was used to extract total RNA, and RNA quality was then checked on an Agilent 2100 Bioanalyzer.

This receptor was obtained from a woman between 50 and 59 years old with Graves' hyperthyroidism that later progressed to Graves' ophthalmopathy. The sample taken for sequencing was blood. The chain was built from TRBV18 and TRBJ1-3; D gene: possibly TRBD1, on 5 matching bases. The CDR3 protein: CASSPPGAFGNTIYF. The DNA reads TGTGCCAGCTCACCACCTGGGGCGTTCGGAAACACCATATATTTT.